The clone carrying this T cell receptor beta chain was seen a few times. This entry belongs to a study of early T cells in non-severe SARS-CoV-2 infection. Each CDR3 protein is one row after TCRdb ran MiXCR on the 5' RACE reads. The table has tens of thousands of distinct CDR3 sequences, approximately 10% seen once. The sample was whole blood. The TCR originated in an adult who was a healthcare worker with PCR-confirmed SARS-CoV-2 infection or an uninfected control (not recorded which).

This CDR3 reads CASSGPAGGASTDTQYF. The DNA of the CDR3 is TGTGCCAGCAGCGGGCCCGCCGGCGGTGCAAGCACAGATACGCAGTATTTT. The chain links TRBV9 to TRBJ2-3; D gene uncertain. Germline V gives CDR1 SGDLS, CDR2 YYNGEE. This CDR3 has 17 residues. Deletions cut 3 bases from V and 0 bases from J, with 17 bases between.